Following are 10 T cell receptor beta chains from one sample sequenced in a study of T cell responses to AZD1222 COVID-19 vaccine. The assay was immunoSEQ multiplex PCR, and TCRdb's table has in-frame clones only and misses some. The table lists 95,000 or so clones, about 89% of them singletons, with around 4% in the top ten. Source: peripheral blood, taken on day 0 of AZD1222 vaccination. The source of these receptors is an adult in good health.

This chain uses TRBV5-1 with TRBJ2-7; tentative D call: TRBD2 (5 bases). The germline V gene encodes CDR1 SGHRS and CDR2 YFSETQ. Trimming left V 4 bases short and J 3 bases short, with 17 bases between. The length of the CDR3 is 15 residues. CDR3 nucleotide sequence: TGCGCCAGCAGCCGAGGGAGCGTAGCAAACTACGAGCAGTACTTC. Translation: CASSRGSVANYEQYF.

The rearrangement links TRBV7-9 to TRBJ1-2, with unresolved D. CDR1 SEHNR and CDR2 FQNEAQ come from the germline V gene (reference sequence). This CDR3 is 13 amino acids long. V lost 5 bases to trimming and J lost 11 bases, with 18 bases between them. CDR3: CASSLRAGKWYTF. CDR3 bases: TGTGCCAGCAGCCTTCGGGCGGGGAAGTGGTACACCTTC.

The genes are TRBV10-3 and TRBJ1-5; TRBD1 matches 10 bases. The CDR3 is 17 residues long. The trim removed 4 bases at V and 5 bases at J, leaving 11 bases unmatched. Germline V CDR1 and CDR2: ENHRY, SYGVKD. The CDR3 sequence is CAISGGQGQGAYQPQHF. Here the CDR3 DNA reads TGTGCCATCAGTGGGGGACAGGGGCAAGGCGCCTATCAGCCCCAGCATTTT.

This chain joins TRBV5-5 and TRBJ2-2; 7 nucleotides align to TRBD1. Germline CDR1 and CDR2: SGHKS and YYEKEE (reference sequence). CDR3 length: 15 amino acids. V gave up 2 bases and J gave up 7 bases; unmatched junction bases: 8. In nucleotides, the CDR3 is TGTGCCAGCAGCTTAACACAGGGGCGAGGCGGGGAGCTGTTTTTT. Translating it yields CASSLTQGRGGELFF.

The DNA for the CDR3 is TGTGCCAGCAGTTCTGACTCGGGCGAGCAGTACTTC. The encoded protein is CASSSDSGEQYF. This chain connects TRBV6-5 to TRBJ2-7; D gene uncertain. The CDR3 contains 12 residues. With 4 bases removed from V and 6 bases from J, the gap between germline ends came to 10 bases. The germline gives CDR1 MNHEY, CDR2 SVGAGI.

The gene calls are TRBV12-3 or TRBV12-4 and TRBJ2-5; D perhaps matches TRBD2 (5 bases). The CDR3 is 13 residues long. V lost 3 bases, J lost 5 bases, and 10 bases lay in between. CDR3 residues: CASSFGMLETQYF. As DNA, the CDR3 is TGTGCCAGCAGTTTCGGGATGTTGGAGACCCAGTACTTC.

This chain uses TRBV11-2 with TRBJ1-6; perhaps TRBD1 as D (5 bases). V was pared by 5 bases and J by 3 bases, with 11 bases between. CDR3 size: 15 residues. CDR1 and CDR2 from the germline V gene are SGHAT and FQNNGV. The CDR3 DNA sequence: TGTGCCAGCAGCGGCCGGAGGGGCTATAATTCACCCCTCCACTTT. Translated, it gives CASSGRRGYNSPLHF.

V gene TRBV10-3 combines with J gene TRBJ1-2; TRBD1 aligns across 8 bases. This CDR3 is 14 amino acids long. V was pared by 7 bases and J by 4 bases, with 8 bases of the junction left unmatched. Germline CDR1 is ENHRY and CDR2 is SYGVKD. The CDR3 reads CAIKGTGWGYGYTF. CDR3 in DNA: TGTGCCATCAAAGGGACAGGATGGGGCTATGGCTACACCTTC.

The chain combines TRBV2 with TRBJ1-2, with D unclear. The CDR3 has 13 residues. Between the trimmed V and J ends, which lost 8 bases and 0 bases, there was a span of 10 bases. Germline loops: CDR1 SNHLY, CDR2 FYNNEI. In DNA form, the CDR3 reads TGTGCCAGCGACGGGAGGGCTAACTATGGCTACACCTTC. It codes for CASDGRANYGYTF.

The chain employs TRBV4-3 and TRBJ1-4, with D possibly TRBD1 on 5 matching bases. There are 13 residues in the CDR3. V lost 2 bases and J 8 bases, leaving 9 bases between the germline ends. The germline V gene has CDR1 LGHNA and CDR2 YSLEER. The CDR3 DNA reads TGCGCCAGCAGCCAACCTGGGGGGGAAAAACTGTTTTTT. Translation: CASSQPGGEKLFF.